Sequencing of this T cell receptor (beta chain) was carried out in a study of T-cell memory formation after mild COVID-19. This clonotype was counted a few times. As yet, its antigen is unknown. Study-wide results and caveats: A second wave expanding day 15 to 37 was CD4+-biased; contracting clones were balanced. Clones from the second wave (peaking day 37) had unconfirmed SARS-CoV-2 specificity. Contracting CD4+ clones lay largely in CM and EM, with CD8+ ones residing in EMRA.

TCRdb passed the 5' RACE reads through MiXCR, listing each CDR3 protein once. Counted here are about 400,000 distinct CDR3 sequences, over 15% occurring once; the ten biggest clones make up roughly 21%. The CDR3 has 14 amino acids. V lost 6 bases and J lost 9; bases outside the gene matches: 10. CDR1 and CDR2 (germline): MNHEY, SMNVEV (reference sequence). The genes are TRBV27 and TRBJ2-4, with 8 bases lining up with TRBD1. The clonotype originates from a man aged 18 to 29 who had mild COVID-19 (a few samples of this study predate the infection). Cell type and time point are not known. Source material: PBMCs or a T cell subset sorted from them (not recorded which). The CDR3 DNA reads as TGTGCCAGCAGCAAAGGAGGGACAGGTCCCATTCAGTACTTC. Translation: CASSKGGTGPIQYF.